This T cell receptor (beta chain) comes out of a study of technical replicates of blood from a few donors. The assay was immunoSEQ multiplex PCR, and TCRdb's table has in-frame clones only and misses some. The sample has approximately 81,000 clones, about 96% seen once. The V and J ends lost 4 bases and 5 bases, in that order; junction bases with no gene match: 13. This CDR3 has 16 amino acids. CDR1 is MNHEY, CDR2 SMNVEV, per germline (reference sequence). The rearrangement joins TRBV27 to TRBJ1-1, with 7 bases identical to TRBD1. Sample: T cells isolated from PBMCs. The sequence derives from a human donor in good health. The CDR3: CASSSNRQGPGTEAFF. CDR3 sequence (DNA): TGTGCCAGCAGTTCCAACAGACAGGGTCCGGGGACTGAAGCTTTCTTT.